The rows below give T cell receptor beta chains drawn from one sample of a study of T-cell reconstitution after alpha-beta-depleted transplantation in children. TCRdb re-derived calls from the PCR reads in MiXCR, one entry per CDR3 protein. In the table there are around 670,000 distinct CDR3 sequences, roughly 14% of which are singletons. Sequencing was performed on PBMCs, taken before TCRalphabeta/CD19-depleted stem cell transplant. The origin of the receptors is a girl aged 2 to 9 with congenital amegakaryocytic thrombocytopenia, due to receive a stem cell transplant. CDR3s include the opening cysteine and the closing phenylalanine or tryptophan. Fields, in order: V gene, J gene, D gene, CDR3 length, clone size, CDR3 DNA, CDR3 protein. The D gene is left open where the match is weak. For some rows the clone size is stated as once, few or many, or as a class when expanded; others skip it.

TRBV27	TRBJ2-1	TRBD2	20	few	TGTGCCAGCAGTCGAGTTTCCTGGACTAGCGGGGGACTTACCTACAATGAGCAGTTCTTC	CASSRVSWTSGGLTYNEQFF
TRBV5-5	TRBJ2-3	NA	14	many	TGTGCCAGCGGAGCGGACCTTAGCACAGATACGCAGTATTTT	CASGADLSTDTQYF
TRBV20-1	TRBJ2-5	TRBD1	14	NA	TGCAGTGCTAGGTCGAGACAGGGGCTGCAGACCCAGTACTTC	CSARSRQGLQTQYF
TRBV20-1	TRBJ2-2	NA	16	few	TGCAGTGCTAGAGAAGGTACAGCGAGTAACACCGGGGAGCTGTTTTTT	CSAREGTASNTGELFF
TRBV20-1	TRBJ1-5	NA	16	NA	TGCAGTGCTAGTGATTATCGGGCGGACAGCAATCAGCCCCAGCATTTT	CSASDYRADSNQPQHF
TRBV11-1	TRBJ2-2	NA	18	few	TGTGCCAGCAGCTACCCGGCGGAGGGGGTTGAGTACACCGGGGAGCTGTTTTTT	CASSYPAEGVEYTGELFF
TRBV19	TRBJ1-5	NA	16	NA	TGTGCCAGTAGTATAGGTTGGACAAAGTTCACTCAGCCCCAGCATTTT	CASSIGWTKFTQPQHF
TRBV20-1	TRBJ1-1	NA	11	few	TGCAGTGCCAAGGAGAACACTGAAGCTTTCTTT	CSAKENTEAFF
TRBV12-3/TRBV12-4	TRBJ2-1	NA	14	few	TGTGCCAGCAGTCCGGACTATTCAGGCAATGAGCAGTTCTTC	CASSPDYSGNEQFF
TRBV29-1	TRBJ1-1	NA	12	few	TGCAGCGTGAGCCAGGTTGGTACTGAAGCTTTCTTT	CSVSQVGTEAFF
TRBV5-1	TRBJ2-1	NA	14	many	TGCGCCAGCAGCTTAGTGGGAGGACACAATGAGCAGTTCTTC	CASSLVGGHNEQFF
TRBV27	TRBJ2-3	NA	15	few	TGTGCCAGCAGTTCCCTGAAGGCTAGCACAGATACGCAGTATTTT	CASSSLKASTDTQYF
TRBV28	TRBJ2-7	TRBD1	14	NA	TGTGCCAGCAGCGAGACAGGGGGCGACTACGAGCAGTACTTC	CASSETGGDYEQYF
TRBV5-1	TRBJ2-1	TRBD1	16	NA	TGCGCCAGCAGCTTGTTGGGACAGGCGTCCTTCAATGAGCAGTTCTTC	CASSLLGQASFNEQFF
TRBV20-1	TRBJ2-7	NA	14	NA	TGCAGTGCTAGACTGCCGGGACTTACCTACGAGCAGTACTTC	CSARLPGLTYEQYF
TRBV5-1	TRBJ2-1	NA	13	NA	TGCGCCAGCAGCTTGGGAGGGGAACATGAGCAGTTCTTC	CASSLGGEHEQFF
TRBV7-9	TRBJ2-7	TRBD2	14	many	TGTGCCAGCAGCTTAGGCGGCAGGGAGGGCGAGCAGTACTTC	CASSLGGREGEQYF
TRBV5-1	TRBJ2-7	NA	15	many	TGCGCCAGCAGCCCGAGGTTGGACCGCCAATACGAGCAGTACTTC	CASSPRLDRQYEQYF
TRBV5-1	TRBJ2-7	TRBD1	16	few	TGCGCCAGCAGCTTGGCCGGGGTACAGGGGGTCTACGAGCAGTACTTC	CASSLAGVQGVYEQYF
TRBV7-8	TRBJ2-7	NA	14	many	TGTGCCAGCAGCTTAGGGACAGATACCTACGAGCAGTACTTC	CASSLGTDTYEQYF
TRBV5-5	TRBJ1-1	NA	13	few	TGTGCCAGCAGCCATCTGGGCGGGACTGAAGCTTTCTTT	CASSHLGGTEAFF
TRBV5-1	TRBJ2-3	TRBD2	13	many	TGCGCCAGCAGCTTTGGGGGGGCAGATACGCAGTATTTT	CASSFGGADTQYF
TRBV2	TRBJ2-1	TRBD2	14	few	TGTGCCAGCAGTTCGGGACTAGCCGTCAATGAGCAGTTCTTC	CASSSGLAVNEQFF
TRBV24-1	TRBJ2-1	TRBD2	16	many	TGTGCCACCACGTCGGTCAGCGGGAGCTCCTACAATGAGCAGTTCTTC	CATTSVSGSSYNEQFF
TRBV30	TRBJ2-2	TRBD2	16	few	TGTGCCTGGACCGGACTAGCGGGAGCGGCCACCGGGGAGCTGTTTTTT	CAWTGLAGAATGELFF
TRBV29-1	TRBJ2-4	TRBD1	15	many	TGCAGCGTTGAAGGGGACAGGGGGTTGAAAAACATTCAGTACTTC	CSVEGDRGLKNIQYF